These T cell receptor beta chains were read from a single sample in a study of T cell changes during pregnancy in multiple sclerosis. TCRdb's copy holds only in-frame clones and misses some; the assay was immunoSEQ multiplex PCR. The table records about 100,000 clones, 85% to 95% of them present only once. Sample: peripheral blood, taken in the third trimester of pregnancy. The receptors come from a female donor in good health, enrolled as a control in a pregnancy study. CDR3s include the opening cysteine and the closing phenylalanine or tryptophan. The D gene is left open where the match is weak. Rows may omit the clone size; those that give it use once, few, many or a size class.

v_gene: TRBV2; len: 15; abundance: -; d_gene: TRBD1; j_gene: TRBJ1-1; CDR3nt: TGTGCCAGCTGGAGGACAGGGGGTGATGTTACTGAAGCTTTCTTT; CDR3aa: CASWRTGGDVTEAFF
v_gene: TRBV7-2; len: 16; abundance: -; d_gene: TRBD1; j_gene: TRBJ1-6; CDR3nt: TGTGCCAGCAGCCTGGACAGGCTAGATAATAATTCACCCCTCCACTTT; CDR3aa: CASSLDRLDNNSPLHF
v_gene: TRBV19; len: 17; abundance: -; d_gene: -; j_gene: TRBJ2-1; CDR3nt: TGTGCCAGTTTCCGGTCGTCCGGGGTGGCCTCCTACAATGAGCAGTTCTTC; CDR3aa: CASFRSSGVASYNEQFF
v_gene: TRBV4-3; len: 16; abundance: -; d_gene: TRBD1; j_gene: TRBJ1-1; CDR3nt: TGCGCCAGCAGCCAAGCTAACCAGGGGGCCAGCACTGAAGCTTTCTTT; CDR3aa: CASSQANQGASTEAFF
v_gene: TRBV27; len: 16; abundance: -; d_gene: -; j_gene: TRBJ2-3; CDR3nt: TGTGCCAGCAGTTTGTTTTCGGCTAGCAACACAGATACGCAGTATTTT; CDR3aa: CASSLFSASNTDTQYF
v_gene: TRBV6-6; len: 16; abundance: -; d_gene: TRBD2; j_gene: TRBJ2-1; CDR3nt: TGTGCCAGCAGTAAGCATGAGCTAGCGGGGTTCTCCGGTCAGTTCTTC; CDR3aa: CASSKHELAGFSGQFF
v_gene: TRBV2; len: 13; abundance: -; d_gene: -; j_gene: TRBJ1-1; CDR3nt: TGTGCCGACGCCGGGACTTCGAACACTGAAGCTTTCTTT; CDR3aa: CADAGTSNTEAFF
v_gene: TRBV19; len: 17; abundance: -; d_gene: -; j_gene: TRBJ2-3; CDR3nt: TGTGCCAGTAGTATATTAACTGAGACTCCTTCTACAGATACGCAGTATTTT; CDR3aa: CASSILTETPSTDTQYF
v_gene: TRBV5-1; len: 14; abundance: -; d_gene: TRBD1; j_gene: TRBJ1-2; CDR3nt: TGCGCCAGCAGCCCGGGGGACAGGGAGTATGGCTACACCTTC; CDR3aa: CASSPGDREYGYTF
v_gene: TRBV6-1; len: 14; abundance: -; d_gene: -; j_gene: TRBJ2-1; CDR3nt: TGTGCCAGCAGTGAAGCGGGTGCGCGGGATGAGCAGTTCTTC; CDR3aa: CASSEAGARDEQFF
v_gene: TRBV29-1; len: 13; abundance: once; d_gene: -; j_gene: TRBJ2-7; CDR3nt: TGCAGCGTTGAAGGTGAGACACCTTACGAGCAGTACTTC; CDR3aa: CSVEGETPYEQYF
v_gene: TRBV4-1; len: 20; abundance: -; d_gene: TRBD1; j_gene: TRBJ1-4; CDR3nt: TGCGCCAGCAGCCAATCCGACCTACCGGGACAGGGGGCAATGCGTGAAAAACTGTTTTTT; CDR3aa: CASSQSDLPGQGAMREKLFF
v_gene: TRBV12-5; len: 15; abundance: -; d_gene: -; j_gene: TRBJ1-2; CDR3nt: TGTGCTAGTGCCTCGGGGGGGGCTTCTTACTATGGCTACACCTTC; CDR3aa: CASASGGASYYGYTF
v_gene: TRBV5-1; len: 14; abundance: once; d_gene: TRBD1; j_gene: TRBJ2-3; CDR3nt: TGCGCCAGCAGCATAGGACAGGGGGCAGATACGCAGTATTTT; CDR3aa: CASSIGQGADTQYF
v_gene: TRBV7-9; len: 13; abundance: -; d_gene: TRBD1; j_gene: TRBJ2-7; CDR3nt: TGTGCCAGCAGCCCGCGACAGGGGGGCGAGCAGTACTTC; CDR3aa: CASSPRQGGEQYF
v_gene: TRBV19; len: 12; abundance: -; d_gene: -; j_gene: TRBJ1-2; CDR3nt: TGTGCCAGTAGTATCACAGGCTATGGCTACACCTTC; CDR3aa: CASSITGYGYTF
v_gene: TRBV29-1; len: 14; abundance: -; d_gene: TRBD1; j_gene: TRBJ1-5; CDR3nt: TGCAGCGTATCGACAGGGACTAGCAATCAGCCCCAGCATTTT; CDR3aa: CSVSTGTSNQPQHF
v_gene: TRBV7-3; len: 13; abundance: -; d_gene: -; j_gene: TRBJ2-3; CDR3nt: TGTGCCAGCGGGCAGATTCCCACAGATACGCAGTATTTT; CDR3aa: CASGQIPTDTQYF
v_gene: TRBV6-5; len: 13; abundance: -; d_gene: -; j_gene: TRBJ1-2; CDR3nt: TGTGCCAGCAGTTACCTAGGCGCCTATGGCTACACCTTC; CDR3aa: CASSYLGAYGYTF
v_gene: TRBV6-6; len: 15; abundance: -; d_gene: -; j_gene: TRBJ2-7; CDR3nt: TGTGCCAGCAGTTACTCGAACACAGGGATGGACGAGCAGTACTTC; CDR3aa: CASSYSNTGMDEQYF
v_gene: TRBV5-6; len: 16; abundance: -; d_gene: TRBD1; j_gene: TRBJ1-3; CDR3nt: TGTGCCAGCAGCTTGGCAGGGGGCATGGTCGGAAACACCATATATTTT; CDR3aa: CASSLAGGMVGNTIYF
v_gene: TRBV19; len: 17; abundance: -; d_gene: TRBD2; j_gene: TRBJ2-3; CDR3nt: TGTGCCAGTAGTACAGCTCAGCGGGGCAATATCACAGATACGCAGTATTTT; CDR3aa: CASSTAQRGNITDTQYF
v_gene: TRBV6-5; len: 15; abundance: -; d_gene: -; j_gene: TRBJ2-3; CDR3nt: TGTGCCAGCACTGACAGCTATAGTTCCACAGATACGCAGTATTTT; CDR3aa: CASTDSYSSTDTQYF
v_gene: TRBV9; len: 15; abundance: once; d_gene: TRBD1; j_gene: TRBJ1-5; CDR3nt: TGTGCCAGCAGTCTTTCGGACAGGGTACAGCAGCCCCAGCATTTT; CDR3aa: CASSLSDRVQQPQHF
v_gene: TRBV6-5; len: 14; abundance: -; d_gene: -; j_gene: TRBJ1-1; CDR3nt: TGTGCCAGCACCTACAGTAACGCGAACACTGAAGCTTTCTTT; CDR3aa: CASTYSNANTEAFF
v_gene: TRBV6-5; len: 14; abundance: -; d_gene: TRBD2; j_gene: TRBJ2-7; CDR3nt: TGTGCCAGCAGTTACCGGGGGGACTCCTACGAGCAGTACTTC; CDR3aa: CASSYRGDSYEQYF
v_gene: TRBV30; len: 12; abundance: -; d_gene: TRBD2; j_gene: TRBJ2-1; CDR3nt: TGTGCCTGGAGAAGCGGGGGCACGGAGCAGTTCTTC; CDR3aa: CAWRSGGTEQFF
v_gene: TRBV7-8; len: 13; abundance: -; d_gene: -; j_gene: TRBJ1-6; CDR3nt: TGTGCCAGCAGCTCAACGGGGACAACACCCCTCCACTTT; CDR3aa: CASSSTGTTPLHF
v_gene: TRBV9; len: 13; abundance: -; d_gene: -; j_gene: TRBJ2-3; CDR3nt: TGTGCCAGCAGCGTCCCTAGCACAGATACGCAGTATTTT; CDR3aa: CASSVPSTDTQYF
v_gene: TRBV7-9; len: 17; abundance: -; d_gene: TRBD1; j_gene: TRBJ2-6; CDR3nt: TGTGCCAGCAGTTGGGACAGGGGGTACTCTGGGGCCAACGTCCTGACTTTC; CDR3aa: CASSWDRGYSGANVLTF
v_gene: TRBV15; len: 13; abundance: once; d_gene: -; j_gene: TRBJ1-1; CDR3nt: TGTGCCACCAGAAGGGAGGGGAGCACTGAAGCTTTCTTT; CDR3aa: CATRREGSTEAFF
v_gene: TRBV2; len: 15; abundance: -; d_gene: TRBD2; j_gene: TRBJ2-3; CDR3nt: TGTGCCAGCAGTGAACTAGCGGGGGGCACAGATACGCAGTATTTT; CDR3aa: CASSELAGGTDTQYF
v_gene: TRBV12-5; len: 16; abundance: -; d_gene: -; j_gene: TRBJ1-2; CDR3nt: TGTGCTAGTGGACCGGGGGGGAGGGCTCAAGTCTATGGCTACACCTTC; CDR3aa: CASGPGGRAQVYGYTF
v_gene: TRBV2; len: 15; abundance: once; d_gene: TRBD1; j_gene: TRBJ2-7; CDR3nt: TGTGCCAGCAGTACGGGGACAGGGTTGGGCTACGAGCAGTACTTC; CDR3aa: CASSTGTGLGYEQYF
v_gene: TRBV7-2; len: 14; abundance: -; d_gene: TRBD1; j_gene: TRBJ1-1; CDR3nt: TGTGCCAGCGGAACCGGGACAGGAGAGCGTGAAGCTTTCTTT; CDR3aa: CASGTGTGEREAFF
v_gene: TRBV27; len: 16; abundance: once; d_gene: TRBD1; j_gene: TRBJ1-4; CDR3nt: TGTGCCAGCAGTTTGTGGACAGGGGGTTCTAATGAAAAACTGTTTTTT; CDR3aa: CASSLWTGGSNEKLFF
v_gene: TRBV7-9; len: 16; abundance: -; d_gene: TRBD1; j_gene: TRBJ1-2; CDR3nt: TGTGCCAGCAGCCCGATACAGGGGGCGATGGGATATGGCTACACCTTC; CDR3aa: CASSPIQGAMGYGYTF
v_gene: TRBV7-9; len: 15; abundance: -; d_gene: TRBD1; j_gene: TRBJ2-5; CDR3nt: TGTGCCAGCAGCCCCTGGACAGGTCACCAAGAGACCCAGTACTTC; CDR3aa: CASSPWTGHQETQYF
v_gene: TRBV19; len: 16; abundance: -; d_gene: -; j_gene: TRBJ2-6; CDR3nt: TGTGCCAGTAGTAAGAACGCGGACTCTGGGGCCAACGTCCTGACTTTC; CDR3aa: CASSKNADSGANVLTF
v_gene: TRBV5-1; len: 14; abundance: -; d_gene: -; j_gene: TRBJ1-2; CDR3nt: TGCGCCAGCAGCCCCCCCGCAGGGGACTATGGCTACACCTTC; CDR3aa: CASSPPAGDYGYTF
v_gene: TRBV7-2; len: 11; abundance: -; d_gene: -; j_gene: TRBJ2-2; CDR3nt: TGTGCCAGCGGTGTCGGCGGGGAGCTGTTTTTT; CDR3aa: CASGVGGELFF
v_gene: TRBV4-3; len: 16; abundance: -; d_gene: -; j_gene: TRBJ1-1; CDR3nt: TGCGCCAGCAGCCAAGATAGGAGGAGTCGGGACACTGAAGCTTTCTTT; CDR3aa: CASSQDRRSRDTEAFF
v_gene: TRBV13; len: 14; abundance: -; d_gene: -; j_gene: TRBJ1-6; CDR3nt: TGTGCCAGCAACATCGGACGAGGGAATTCACCCCTCCACTTT; CDR3aa: CASNIGRGNSPLHF
v_gene: TRBV30; len: 16; abundance: -; d_gene: -; j_gene: TRBJ1-1; CDR3nt: TGTGCCTGGAGTTTGTACGGGGGATCCATGAACACTGAAGCTTTCTTT; CDR3aa: CAWSLYGGSMNTEAFF
v_gene: TRBV2; len: 15; abundance: -; d_gene: -; j_gene: TRBJ2-3; CDR3nt: TGTGCCAGCAAACCGGCGGCACCGAGCACAGATACGCAGTATTTT; CDR3aa: CASKPAAPSTDTQYF
v_gene: TRBV7-2; len: 14; abundance: -; d_gene: -; j_gene: TRBJ1-2; CDR3nt: TGTGCCAGCAGCTTCGGGGGGCGGCGGGATGGCTACACCTTC; CDR3aa: CASSFGGRRDGYTF
v_gene: TRBV30; len: 17; abundance: -; d_gene: TRBD2; j_gene: TRBJ2-1; CDR3nt: TGTGCCTGGAGTGGCTACCCCCGACTAGCGGGGAACAATGAGCAGTTCTTC; CDR3aa: CAWSGYPRLAGNNEQFF
v_gene: TRBV18; len: 13; abundance: -; d_gene: -; j_gene: TRBJ1-1; CDR3nt: TGTGCCAGCTCACGACAGGAGAACACTGAAGCTTTCTTT; CDR3aa: CASSRQENTEAFF